These 9 T cell receptor beta chains share one sample of origin, sequenced in a study of blood T cell repertoires in COVID-19. TCRdb's table, derived via immunoSEQ multiplex PCR, lists solely in-frame clones and lacks some. The data show 200,000 or so clones, 80% to 95% seen once. Input material: peripheral blood. The receptors originated from a man between 60 and 70 years old with COVID-19, enrolled during active disease.

This clone was counted once. This chain connects TRBV7-9 to TRBJ1-6, with a possible D match to TRBD1 (6 bases). The CDR3 spans 15 residues. CDR1 and CDR2 (germline): SEHNR, FQNEAQ (reference sequence). V lost 2 bases, J lost 10 bases, and 15 bases lay in between. CDR3 residues: CASSLITGPNSPLHF. The CDR3 DNA follows: TGTGCCAGCAGCTTAATAACAGGGCCGAACTCACCCCTCCACTTT.

J is TRBJ1-1 and V is TRBV5-6, with 12 bases matching TRBD1. Germline-derived CDR1 and CDR2 are SGHDT and YYEEEE. V was pared by 2 bases and J by 1 base, with 6 bases of the junction left unmatched. The CDR3 has 17 amino acids. The CDR3 here is CASSLPGQGAGNTEAFF. CDR3 coding DNA: TGTGCCAGCAGCTTACCGGGACAGGGGGCCGGGAACACTGAAGCTTTCTTT.

The DNA for the CDR3 is TGTGCCAGCAGCTTAGACGGCAGGGGATACGAGCAGTACTTC. Encoded protein: CASSLDGRGYEQYF. The chain links TRBV11-3 to TRBJ2-7; a possible D gene is TRBD1 (6 bases). This CDR3 has 14 residues. The V end was cut by 0 bases, the J end by 4 bases, with 10 bases between. The germline gives CDR1 SGHNT, CDR2 YENEEA.

As regards this clone: Mismatch with germline at one junction end may stem from a read error. The chain carries TRBV7-7 and TRBJ2-2, with 9 positions matching TRBD1. Germline lookup yields CDR1 SSHAT and CDR2 FNYEAQ (reference sequence). This CDR3 is built from 16 residues. CDR3 bases: TGTGCTAGCAGCCCCGGGGCGACAGGGGGAACCGGGGAGCTGTTTTTT. Residues: CASSPGATGGTGELFF.

The rearrangement joins TRBV25-1 to TRBJ2-3; TRBD2 matches 12 bases. Germline V CDR1 and CDR2: MGHDK, SYGVNS. Trimming removed 4 bases from V and 3 bases from J; junction bases left unmatched: 8. This CDR3 is built from 17 residues. The CDR3 spells CASSGSWTSGATDTQYF. CDR3 nucleotide sequence: TGTGCCAGCAGTGGATCTTGGACTAGCGGGGCAACAGATACGCAGTATTTT. Supplemented by reference TRBV25-1 and TRBJ2-3, the full variable domain reads EADIYQTPRYLVIGTGKKITLECSQTMGHDKMYWYQQDPGMELHLIHYSYGVNSTEKGDLSSESTVSRIRTEHFPLTLESARPSHTSQYLCASSGSWTSGATDTQYFGPGTRLTVL.

The rearrangement uses TRBV2 and TRBJ2-3, with 12 bases identical to TRBD2. Unmatched junction bases numbered 7, after V lost 6 bases and J lost 6 bases. Germline V gives CDR1 SNHLY, CDR2 FYNNEI. The CDR3 covers 15 residues. CDR3: CASRPGLAGSDTQYF. CDR3 DNA sequence: TGTGCCAGCAGACCCGGACTAGCGGGGTCGGATACGCAGTATTTT.

The V and J genes are TRBV4-1 and TRBJ1-3; 11 bases are a match to TRBD1. Germline CDR1 and CDR2: MGHRA and YSYEKL. The CDR3 has 18 residues. The junction had 11 bases not matched to a gene; V was cut back by 4 bases and J by 3 bases. The chain's CDR3 is CASSPRRDRGIYGNTIYF. The CDR3 DNA reads as TGCGCCAGCAGCCCCCGGAGGGACAGGGGGATATATGGAAACACCATATATTTT.

This clone was seen once. This chain uses TRBV6-4 with TRBJ2-3; D gene uncertain. The CDR3 covers 13 residues. Per germline, CDR1 MRHNA and CDR2 SNTAGT. Deletions cut 4 bases from V and 5 bases from J, with 10 bases between. DNA for the CDR3: TGTGCCAGCAGTGGAACGACTGGAGATACGCAGTATTTT. Protein sequence: CASSGTTGDTQYF.

The chain couples TRBV15 to TRBJ1-2; no firm D call. Germline CDR1 reads LNHNV; CDR2 reads YYDKDF (reference sequence). This CDR3 spans 12 amino acids. V was pared by 5 bases and J by 6 bases, with 10 bases between. For the CDR3, the DNA is TGTGCCACCAGCTCTAGTCGGGATGGCTACACCTTC. It yields the protein CATSSSRDGYTF.